This T cell receptor (beta chain) was obtained from a study of cytomegalovirus exposure and HLA in healthy donors. The CDR3 is 12 amino acids. From germline, CDR1 is MDHEN and CDR2 SYDVKM. V was cut by 11 bases and J by 4 bases, with 14 bases left in between. 60 Vbeta and 13 Jbeta primers were used in PCR. Generated by immunoSEQ multiplex PCR, the TCRdb table keeps only in-frame clones and is missing some. The sample includes 100,000 to 150,000 clones, just under 75% of them seen just once. This receptor was taken from a man in his sixties in good health and CMV-seropositive. The gene calls are TRBV28 and TRBJ1-1, with D perhaps TRBD1 (6 bases). The sample comprised PBMCs. The CDR3 nucleotides read TGTGCCGCGGTTCAGGGGTTCACTGAAGCTTTCTTT. Its protein product is CAAVQGFTEAFF.